The entry that follows covers one T cell receptor (beta chain) sequence. V gave up 6 bases and J gave up 6 bases; unmatched junction bases: 2. The CDR3 is made up of 13 amino acids. Per germline, CDR1 SGHTA and CDR2 FQGNSA. The entirety of the isolated RNA underwent reverse transcription, so expressed TCRB transcripts were sequenced. Clones were sequenced by immunoSEQ multiplex PCR, and TCRdb holds only the in-frame ones, with some missing. The sample has under 550,000 clones, about an eighth seen once; the top ten hold approximately 0.05%. This sample was taken from a study of beta chain features in type 1 diabetes.

The TCR sequence derives from a young woman in good health. V usage is TRBV7-2 and J usage is TRBJ2-2; 9 nucleotides match TRBD2. Input material: naive CD4+ T cells from blood. CDR3 in amino acids: CASRASGAGELFF. The CDR3 DNA reads as TGTGCCAGCAGGGCTAGCGGGGCCGGGGAGCTGTTTTTT.